Following are 2 T cell receptor beta chains from one sample sequenced in a study of blood T cell repertoires in COVID-19. The protocol was immunoSEQ multiplex PCR, while the TCRdb copy is restricted to in-frame clones and leaves out a portion. The sample consists of a few hundred thousand clones, 84% of them appearing once. The source material was peripheral blood. The receptor set was obtained from a woman aged 35 to 49 who had recovered from COVID-19.

J is TRBJ1-1 and V is TRBV7-9, with D maybe TRBD1 (5 bases). This CDR3 contains 16 residues. Germline V lookup: CDR1 SEHNR, CDR2 FQNEAQ (reference sequence). V was cut by 5 bases and J by 4 bases, with 20 bases left in between. The CDR3 bases are TGTGCCAGCAGCCCCGGGGAGGGGATCTGGGGCACTGAAGCTTTCTTT. Translation: CASSPGEGIWGTEAFF.

In its sample, this clone was seen once. The V call is TRBV11-2, the J call TRBJ2-7, with TRBD1 matching 8 bases. V gave up 3 bases and J gave up 6 bases; unmatched junction bases: 4. Germline-derived CDR1 and CDR2 are SGHAT and FQNNGV. The CDR3 extends over 13 amino acids. CDR3 loop: CASSLDRDGEQYF. CDR3 nucleotide sequence: TGTGCCAGCAGCTTGGACAGGGATGGCGAGCAGTACTTC.